This TCR beta chain was sequenced for a study of neurological immune-mediated disorders. MiXCR was run by TCRdb on the 5' RACE reads, yielding one entry per CDR3 protein. The sample has more than 25,000 distinct CDR3 sequences; over 3.5% are singletons. This clonotype showed up many times. The T cells used for sorted libraries numbered around 1 million, either CD4+ or CD8+. V lost 5 bases and J 3 bases, leaving 7 bases between the germline ends. Germline V gene data show CDR1 as LGHDT and CDR2 as YNNKEL (reference sequence). The CDR3 consists of 12 residues. Sequenced input: CD4+ T cells from blood. The V gene is TRBV3-1, the J gene TRBJ1-2; D is undetermined. The source of this sequence is a woman in her thirties or forties in good health. The CDR3 protein is CASSDGYYGYTF. The CDR3 DNA reads TGTGCCAGCAGCGACGGGTACTATGGCTACACCTTC.